The 7 T cell receptor beta chains below were found in one sample sequenced in a study of regulatory T cells in long-lasting Graves disease. This sample's time point: persistent/refractory GD, antithyroid drugs over 5 years with positive TRAb. PBMC-derived RNA was used for the TCR library. According to the study, TCR beta libraries were built with iRepertoire HTBI primers and CDR3-region Arm-PCR. TCRdb reanalysed the multiplex PCR reads using MiXCR and keeps one entry per CDR3 protein. Among some 440,000 distinct CDR3 sequences, under 25% were seen once, and the ten largest hold 6.5% to 10%. The sequenced sample was peripheral blood mononuclear cells (PBMCs), obtained when the disease was refractory, from a patient treated with antithyroid drugs. These TCRs come from a female donor with Graves disease.

This clonotype appeared a few times. The rearrangement links TRBV5-5 to TRBJ2-6; D is undetermined. The germline V gene has CDR1 SGHKS and CDR2 YYEKEE (reference sequence). Trimming shortened V by 6 bases and J by 0 bases, and 7 bases separated the two germline ends. The CDR3 covers 14 residues. Here the CDR3 reads CASTWDSGANVLTF. CDR3 sequence (DNA): TGTGCCAGCACCTGGGACTCTGGGGCCAACGTCCTGACTTTC.

This clonotype was seen only once. This chain joins TRBV7-9 and TRBJ2-7, with 10 bases fitting TRBD1. The trim removed 6 bases at V and 3 bases at J, leaving 17 bases unmatched. Germline V gene lookup returns CDR1 SEHNR and CDR2 FQNEAQ (reference sequence). The CDR3 length is 18 residues. The CDR3 DNA sequence: TGTGCCAGCAGTTCCACCCCACGTCCCGGGACAGGGGTCTACGAGCAGTACTTC. Its translation: CASSSTPRPGTGVYEQYF. Drawing the rest from reference TRBV7-9 and TRBJ2-7, the complete variable domain is DTGVSQNPRHKITKRGQNVTFRCDPISEHNRLYWYRQTLGQGPEFLTYFQNEAQLEKSRLLSDRFSAERPKGSFSTLEIQRTEQGDSAMYLCASSSTPRPGTGVYEQYFGPGTRLTVT.

This clonotype was seen repeatedly, ten times or more. The chain recombines TRBV20-1 with TRBJ2-7; TRBD1 is a possible D gene (5 bases). This CDR3 contains 13 residues. V lost 1 base to trimming and J lost 5 bases, with 12 bases between them. Germline V CDR1 and CDR2: DFQATT, SNEGSKA (reference sequence). Here the CDR3 DNA reads TGCAGTGCTAGAGGTCCAGGGCTTAACGAGCAGTACTTC. This translates into CSARGPGLNEQYF.

The sample holds a few counts of this clonotype. The chain recombines TRBV5-1 with TRBJ1-3, with D possibly TRBD1 on 5 matching bases. V was trimmed by 2 bases and J by 0 bases, leaving 9 bases between them. The CDR3 covers 15 residues. From germline, CDR1 is SGHRS and CDR2 YFSETQ. DNA for the CDR3: TGCGCCAGCAGCTTCCAGGGAGACTCTGGAAACACCATATATTTT. Amino acids: CASSFQGDSGNTIYF.

This clonotype has a handful of counts. The chain links TRBV11-3 to TRBJ2-7; D might be TRBD2 (6 bases). The CDR3 runs to 13 residues. V dropped 4 bases and J dropped 2 bases, with 9 bases sitting between them. CDR1 and CDR2 (germline): SGHNT, YENEEA. The CDR3 reads CASSWDSTYEQYF. CDR3 nucleotide sequence: TGTGCCAGCAGCTGGGACTCAACCTACGAGCAGTACTTC.

The CDR3 reads CASSLPLEGDTEAFF. In DNA form, the CDR3 reads TGTGCCAGCAGTTTACCTCTCGAGGGGGACACTGAAGCTTTCTTT. The chain uses TRBV28 and TRBJ1-1; D possibly corresponds to TRBD1 (6 bases). This CDR3 is built from 15 residues. CDR1 and CDR2 from the germline V gene are MDHEN and SYDVKM. V was cut by 2 bases and J by 3 bases, with 13 bases left in between.

The chain joins TRBV4-1 to TRBJ1-6; D gene ambiguous. The V gene's germline CDR1 is MGHRA and CDR2 YSYEKL. This CDR3 contains 14 residues. The V and J ends lost 1 base and 9 bases respectively, with 10 bases between them. CDR3 sequence: CASSQGSGRSPLHF. The CDR3 DNA follows: TGCGCCAGCAGCCAAGGGAGTGGTCGTTCACCCCTCCACTTT.